Below, 21 T cell receptor beta chains from the same sample are listed, as sequenced in a study of T-cell memory formation after mild COVID-19. TCRdb used MiXCR to reprocess the 5' RACE reads, holding one entry per CDR3 protein. Found here are about half a million distinct CDR3 sequences, about 20% of them singletons; the top ten hold approximately 13%. Sequences were obtained from PBMCs or a T cell subset sorted from them (not recorded which). These receptors were collected from an adult woman who had mild COVID-19 (a few samples of this study predate the infection). Cell type and time point are not known.

This rearrangement joins TRBV12-3 or TRBV12-4 to TRBJ1-4; D remains ambiguous. The CDR3 loop spans 14 amino acids. The germline V and J ends were trimmed by 4 bases and 3 bases, with 9 bases remaining between them. Written as DNA, the CDR3 is TGTGCCAGCAGTTGGGTCGCGGCTAATGAAAAACTGTTTTTT. It specifies CASSWVAANEKLFF.

Only a few counts were recorded for this clonotype. This chain connects TRBV7-2 to TRBJ2-5, with TRBD1 identical over 11 bases. The junction had 2 bases not matched to a gene; V was cut back by 1 base and J by 1 base. CDR1 is SGHTA and CDR2 is FQGNSA in the germline V gene. The CDR3 is 16 amino acids. The CDR3, as DNA: TGTGCCAGCAGCTTAGTAGGGACAGGGGGCCAAGAGACCCAGTACTTC. Its protein product is CASSLVGTGGQETQYF.

The sample holds a few counts of this clonotype. V gene TRBV18 combines with J gene TRBJ2-1; tentatively, D is TRBD1 (5 bases). CDR3 size: 14 residues. CDR1 and CDR2 from the germline V gene are KGHSH and LQKENI. Trimming removed 2 bases from V and 7 bases from J, with 12 bases in between. The CDR3 region has the DNA TGTGCCAGCTCACCAAGACAGATCCCGAATGAGCAGTTCTTC. Its translation is CASSPRQIPNEQFF.

The chain links TRBV24-1 to TRBJ2-3; D might be TRBD1 (5 bases). The CDR3 is 15 residues long. CDR1 and CDR2 (germline): KGHDR, SFDVKD. V lost 0 bases, J lost 6 bases, and 12 bases lay in between. CDR3: CATSDLQGPLDTQYF. CDR3 DNA sequence: TGTGCCACCAGTGATTTGCAGGGCCCATTGGATACGCAGTATTTT.

This chain links TRBV20-1 with TRBJ2-7; the D is unclear. Trimming took off 0 bases at V and 3 bases at J, with 18 bases between the two ends. There are 16 residues in the CDR3. Germline CDR1 and CDR2: DFQATT and SNEGSKA (reference sequence). CDR3 residues: CSARDHRARGNYEQYF. CDR3 DNA sequence: TGCAGTGCTAGAGATCATAGGGCCCGCGGAAACTACGAGCAGTACTTC.

CDR3 DNA: TGCAGCGTTGTTGGACAGGCAGTACTCTATGGCTACACCTTC. Its translation: CSVVGQAVLYGYTF. The V and J genes are TRBV29-1 and TRBJ1-2; 7 nucleotides match TRBD1. CDR1 is SQVTM and CDR2 is ANQGSEA in the germline V gene. Trimming removed 4 bases from V and 4 bases from J; junction bases left unmatched: 9. This CDR3 region has 14 residues.

This clonotype was counted once. The chain employs TRBV14 and TRBJ1-2; 8 positions agree with TRBD1. The junction had 8 bases not matched to a gene; V was cut back by 1 base and J by 4 bases. Looked up from germline, CDR1 is SGHDN and CDR2 is FVKESK. CDR3 length: 16 amino acids. The CDR3 here is CASSQGWTGSFYGYTF. Here the CDR3 DNA reads TGTGCCAGCAGCCAAGGGTGGACAGGGAGTTTCTATGGCTACACCTTC.

V and J are TRBV7-8 and TRBJ2-2, with D perhaps TRBD1 (5 bases). CDR1 and CDR2 from the germline V gene are SGHVS and FQNEAQ. The CDR3 loop spans 14 amino acids. V lost 6 bases and J lost 0, with 8 bases in between. CDR3 coding DNA: TGTGCCAGCAGGCCCAGGGCGAACACCGGGGAGCTGTTTTTT. Translated, it gives CASRPRANTGELFF.

The V gene is TRBV9, the J gene TRBJ2-2; 8 nucleotides agree with TRBD1. CDR1 and CDR2 from the germline V gene are SGDLS and YYNGEE. The V gene end was trimmed by 9 bases and the J gene end by 1 base; junction bases not matched to a gene: 5. The CDR3 length is 14 residues. This CDR3 is CATETGVNTGELFF. The CDR3 DNA reads TGTGCCACCGAGACAGGGGTGAACACCGGGGAGCTGTTTTTT.

This clonotype was seen only a few times. The V and J genes are TRBV2 and TRBJ1-3, with D perhaps matching TRBD1 (6 bases). This CDR3 is 15 amino acids long. V gave up 6 bases and J gave up 0 bases, with 12 bases separating them. CDR1 is SNHLY and CDR2 is FYNNEI in the germline V gene. For the CDR3, the DNA is TGTGCCAGCAGGCAGGACAGCCTCTCTGGAAACACCATATATTTT. As protein: CASRQDSLSGNTIYF.

This clonotype has just a few counts. This rearrangement joins TRBV10-3 to TRBJ2-5, with 11 nucleotides matching TRBD2. The germline V gene has CDR1 ENHRY and CDR2 SYGVKD. Trimming cost V 6 bases and J 5 bases; bases outside gene matches: 5. This CDR3 has 14 residues. The CDR3 spells CAISSLAGVETQYF. The CDR3 coding sequence is TGTGCCATCAGCTCACTAGCGGGGGTGGAGACCCAGTACTTC.

A few counts support this clonotype. V gene TRBV7-8 combines with J gene TRBJ1-1; D is undetermined. The CDR3 loop spans 15 amino acids. CDR1 and CDR2 (germline): SGHVS, FQNEAQ. The V end was cut by 4 bases, the J end by 1 base, with 13 bases between. In DNA, the CDR3 is TGTGCCAGCAGCTGGATTTCCGGGTCGAACACTGAAGCTTTCTTT. Translation: CASSWISGSNTEAFF.

This clonotype showed up just a few times. V and J are TRBV20-1 and TRBJ1-5, with D maybe TRBD1 (6 bases). The CDR3 is 15 residues long. With 3 bases removed from V and 2 bases from J, the gap between germline ends came to 14 bases. The germline V gene encodes CDR1 DFQATT and CDR2 SNEGSKA (reference sequence). The CDR3 loop reads CSARDRLEGNQPQHF. The CDR3 nucleotides are TGCAGTGCTAGGGACAGATTAGAGGGCAATCAGCCCCAGCATTTT.

This chain connects TRBV5-6 to TRBJ2-1; 10 nucleotides agree with TRBD2. This CDR3 region has 15 residues. The J segment lost 9 bases and the V segment lost 4 bases, leaving 10 bases of the junction unmatched. Germline loops: CDR1 SGHDT, CDR2 YYEEEE. CDR3 sequence (DNA): TGTGCCAGCAGCCCCGGGCCTAGCGGGAGTGCTGAGCAGTTCTTC. Protein: CASSPGPSGSAEQFF.

This sequence joins TRBV4-1 and TRBJ2-1; no firm D call. The germline V gene has CDR1 MGHRA and CDR2 YSYEKL. The CDR3 has 16 amino acids. The ends were cut back, 0 bases at V and 0 bases at J, with 9 bases in the middle. CDR3 in amino acids: CASSQDPARSYNEQFF. As DNA, the CDR3 is TGCGCCAGCAGCCAAGATCCAGCGCGCTCCTACAATGAGCAGTTCTTC.

J is TRBJ2-1 and V is TRBV29-1; D may be TRBD2 (6 bases). Germline values: CDR1 SQVTM, CDR2 ANQGSEA. Trimming took 5 bases from V and 4 from J, leaving 12 bases between them. CDR3 size: 13 residues. CDR3 protein: CSVPSETYNEQFF. The CDR3 nucleotides read TGCAGCGTTCCTAGCGAAACTTACAATGAGCAGTTCTTC.

This clonotype was seen ten or more times. This sequence joins TRBV5-1 and TRBJ1-5; D is possibly TRBD1 (5 bases). Germline V gene sequence: CDR1 SGHRS, CDR2 YFSETQ. The CDR3 extends over 16 amino acids. The V end lost 2 bases, the J end lost 4 bases, and 16 bases lay between the germline ends. As DNA, the CDR3 is TGCGCCAGCAGCTTCCCCGAGGGACCGCTGAATCAGCCCCAGCATTTT. It translates to CASSFPEGPLNQPQHF.

The genes are TRBV13 and TRBJ2-3, with D uncertain. The germline gives CDR1 PRHDT, CDR2 FYEKMQ (reference sequence). The CDR3 sequence is 13 residues long. The V and J ends lost 5 bases and 5 bases respectively, with 11 bases between them. CDR3 in DNA: TGTGCCAGCAGCCCCAGGACGGTAGATACGCAGTATTTT. This codes for CASSPRTVDTQYF.

Ten or more counts support this clonotype. The chain has TRBV5-5 and TRBJ2-2; 10 bases fit TRBD1. The CDR3 is 16 residues long. Losses at the gene ends were 4 bases for V and 9 bases for J; bases not matched to a gene: 12. Germline V lookup: CDR1 SGHKS, CDR2 YYEKEE (reference sequence). Here the CDR3 DNA reads TGTGCCAGCAGCGAAGGACAGGGGGTGCAGTGGCGGGAGCTGTTTTTT. It yields the protein CASSEGQGVQWRELFF.

This clonotype turned up a few times. The rearrangement links TRBV5-8 to TRBJ1-5; D perhaps matches TRBD1 (5 bases). The CDR3 is 16 amino acids. Germline values: CDR1 SGHTS, CDR2 YDEGEE. The V and J ends lost 4 bases and 1 base respectively, with 15 bases between them. CDR3 in amino acids: CASSGFQGLSNQPQHF. CDR3 in DNA: TGTGCCAGCAGCGGATTTCAGGGCCTCAGCAATCAGCCCCAGCATTTT.

Written as DNA, the CDR3 is TGTGCCAACCGGGACAGGGGTTCCCGCGAGCAGTACTTC. Its protein product is CANRDRGSREQYF. The V call is TRBV25-1, the J call TRBJ2-7, with TRBD1 identical over 10 bases. Trimming removed 10 bases from V and 6 bases from J; junction bases left unmatched: 9. There are 13 residues in the CDR3. Germline CDR1 and CDR2: MGHDK and SYGVNS.